This is a list of T cell receptor beta chains from one sample in a study of cytotoxic CD8 clonotypes in ibrutinib-treated CLL. TCRdb's table, derived via immunoSEQ multiplex PCR, lists solely in-frame clones and lacks some. The sample includes approximately 97,000 clones, 77% of them seen just once. The specimen comprised PBMCs, sampled after 24 months of ibrutinib treatment. The origin of the receptors is a human donor with chronic lymphocytic leukemia. Both conserved end residues are part of each CDR3. The order of the fields is clone size, V gene, D gene, J gene, CDR3 protein, CDR3 DNA. The D gene is left open where the match is weak. A row's size may be missing; if present it is once, few, many or a size class.

abundance: .; v_gene: TRBV18; d_gene: .; j_gene: TRBJ2-3; CDR3aa: CASSKEITDTQYF; CDR3nt: TGTGCCAGCTCTAAGGAAATCACAGATACGCAGTATTTT
abundance: few; v_gene: TRBV30; d_gene: .; j_gene: TRBJ1-1; CDR3aa: CAWSGGIEAFF; CDR3nt: TGTGCCTGGAGTGGAGGGATTGAAGCTTTCTTT
abundance: .; v_gene: TRBV15; d_gene: .; j_gene: TRBJ1-5; CDR3aa: CATSRVTAGLNQPQHF; CDR3nt: TGTGCCACCAGCAGAGTCACCGCGGGCCTCAATCAGCCCCAGCATTTT
abundance: .; v_gene: TRBV5-1; d_gene: .; j_gene: TRBJ2-6; CDR3aa: CASSFAQSTGANVLTF; CDR3nt: TGCGCCAGCAGCTTCGCTCAGTCTACTGGGGCCAACGTCCTGACTTTC
abundance: .; v_gene: TRBV28; d_gene: .; j_gene: TRBJ1-1; CDR3aa: CASSFSVNTEAFF; CDR3nt: TGTGCCAGCAGTTTCAGTGTGAACACTGAAGCTTTCTTT
abundance: .; v_gene: TRBV19; d_gene: .; j_gene: TRBJ1-2; CDR3aa: CASSGELPWVYGYTF; CDR3nt: TGTGCCAGTAGTGGCGAGTTACCCTGGGTCTATGGCTACACCTTC
abundance: .; v_gene: TRBV7-6; d_gene: TRBD1; j_gene: TRBJ2-5; CDR3aa: CASSSGTGSRETQYF; CDR3nt: TGTGCCAGCAGCTCCGGGACAGGGAGTAGAGAGACCCAGTACTTC
abundance: few; v_gene: TRBV7-2; d_gene: .; j_gene: TRBJ1-5; CDR3aa: CASSFRGDQPQHF; CDR3nt: TGTGCCAGCAGCTTCCGGGGAGATCAGCCCCAGCATTTT
abundance: .; v_gene: TRBV7-8; d_gene: .; j_gene: TRBJ2-2; CDR3aa: CASRQATGVGELFF; CDR3nt: TGTGCCAGCAGACAGGCCACCGGGGTCGGGGAGCTGTTTTTT
abundance: .; v_gene: TRBV9; d_gene: .; j_gene: TRBJ1-6; CDR3aa: CAGSGGSVVPSPLHF; CDR3nt: TGTGCAGGTTCGGGTGGGTCGGTGGTTCCTTCACCCCTCCACTTT
abundance: .; v_gene: TRBV9; d_gene: .; j_gene: TRBJ2-3; CDR3aa: CASSVDLGRDTQYF; CDR3nt: TGTGCCAGCAGCGTAGATCTGGGACGAGATACGCAGTATTTT
abundance: few; v_gene: TRBV19; d_gene: TRBD2; j_gene: TRBJ2-7; CDR3aa: CASSLRGRGKGNEQYF; CDR3nt: TGTGCCAGTAGTCTGAGAGGGAGGGGCAAAGGGAACGAGCAGTACTTC
abundance: .; v_gene: TRBV18; d_gene: .; j_gene: TRBJ1-5; CDR3aa: CASSPGGQNQPQHF; CDR3nt: TGTGCCAGCTCACCAGGAGGACAGAATCAGCCCCAGCATTTT
abundance: .; v_gene: TRBV7-9; d_gene: .; j_gene: TRBJ2-6; CDR3aa: CASSSISGANVLTF; CDR3nt: TGTGCCAGCAGTTCAATCTCTGGGGCCAACGTCCTGACTTTC
abundance: .; v_gene: TRBV19; d_gene: .; j_gene: TRBJ2-3; CDR3aa: CASSITDTQYF; CDR3nt: TGTGCCAGTAGTATTACAGATACGCAGTATTTT
abundance: .; v_gene: TRBV30; d_gene: TRBD1; j_gene: TRBJ2-6; CDR3aa: CAWDPTGGSGANVLTF; CDR3nt: TGTGCCTGGGATCCGACAGGGGGCTCTGGGGCCAACGTCCTGACTTTC
abundance: .; v_gene: TRBV5-6; d_gene: .; j_gene: TRBJ1-1; CDR3aa: CASSSRGAGNTEAFF; CDR3nt: TGTGCCAGCAGCTCCCGGGGTGCGGGGAACACTGAAGCTTTCTTT
abundance: .; v_gene: TRBV30; d_gene: .; j_gene: TRBJ2-7; CDR3aa: CAWRVIHEQYF; CDR3nt: TGTGCCTGGAGGGTTATACACGAGCAGTACTTC
abundance: .; v_gene: TRBV19; d_gene: .; j_gene: TRBJ1-2; CDR3aa: CASSPGNDYGYTF; CDR3nt: TGTGCCAGTAGTCCAGGGAACGACTATGGCTACACCTTC
abundance: .; v_gene: TRBV13; d_gene: .; j_gene: TRBJ2-3; CDR3aa: CASSPGNTDTQYF; CDR3nt: TGTGCCAGCAGCCCCGGGAACACAGATACGCAGTATTTT
abundance: .; v_gene: TRBV7-9; d_gene: TRBD2; j_gene: TRBJ2-3; CDR3aa: CASRDLGGGSTDTQYF; CDR3nt: TGTGCCAGCAGGGACCTCGGCGGGGGGAGCACAGATACGCAGTATTTT
abundance: .; v_gene: TRBV21-1; d_gene: .; j_gene: TRBJ2-7; CDR3aa: CASSKVAGSEQYF; CDR3nt: TGTGCCAGCAGCAAGGTAGCGGGAAGCGAGCAGTACTTC
abundance: .; v_gene: TRBV5-1; d_gene: .; j_gene: TRBJ1-3; CDR3aa: CASSLGSIGVGNTIYF; CDR3nt: TGCGCCAGCAGCTTGGGGTCGATAGGGGTTGGAAACACCATATATTTT
abundance: .; v_gene: TRBV27; d_gene: TRBD1; j_gene: TRBJ2-7; CDR3aa: CASSLEHSGGEQYF; CDR3nt: TGTGCCAGCAGTTTAGAACACTCAGGGGGCGAGCAGTACTTC
abundance: many; v_gene: TRBV27; d_gene: TRBD1; j_gene: TRBJ2-7; CDR3aa: CASSLSGGTGGEQYF; CDR3nt: TGTGCCAGCAGTTTATCCGGGGGCACAGGGGGCGAGCAGTACTTC
abundance: .; v_gene: TRBV5-4; d_gene: TRBD1; j_gene: TRBJ1-2; CDR3aa: CASSPGTAGLYGYTF; CDR3nt: TGTGCCAGCAGCCCAGGGACAGCGGGGCTTTATGGCTACACCTTC
abundance: few; v_gene: TRBV19; d_gene: .; j_gene: TRBJ1-5; CDR3aa: CASSTGAYSNQPQHF; CDR3nt: TGTGCCAGTAGTACAGGGGCTTATAGCAATCAGCCCCAGCATTTT
abundance: .; v_gene: TRBV11-2; d_gene: .; j_gene: TRBJ2-7; CDR3aa: CASSTPPLEGSYEQYF; CDR3nt: TGTGCCAGCAGCACACCTCCCCTGGAGGGCTCCTACGAGCAGTACTTC
abundance: .; v_gene: TRBV28; d_gene: TRBD1; j_gene: TRBJ1-6; CDR3aa: CASIERDRSNSPLHF; CDR3nt: TGTGCCAGCATCGAACGGGACAGGAGTAATTCACCCCTCCACTTT
abundance: .; v_gene: TRBV5-6; d_gene: .; j_gene: TRBJ1-5; CDR3aa: CASSLYSGQSNQPQHF; CDR3nt: TGTGCCAGCAGCTTGTACTCGGGGCAAAGCAATCAGCCCCAGCATTTT
abundance: .; v_gene: TRBV5-1; d_gene: TRBD2; j_gene: TRBJ2-2; CDR3aa: CASSLESRAGAANTGELFF; CDR3nt: TGCGCCAGCAGCCTGGAGAGCCGAGCGGGGGCTGCGAACACCGGGGAGCTGTTTTTT
abundance: .; v_gene: TRBV7-2; d_gene: TRBD1; j_gene: TRBJ1-2; CDR3aa: CASSTGGYGYTF; CDR3nt: TGTGCCAGCAGCACAGGGGGCTATGGCTACACCTTC
abundance: few; v_gene: TRBV5-1; d_gene: TRBD2; j_gene: TRBJ2-7; CDR3aa: CASSLAGTSGLTYEQYF; CDR3nt: TGCGCCAGCAGCTTGGCCGGGACTAGCGGGCTCACCTACGAGCAGTACTTC
abundance: .; v_gene: TRBV28; d_gene: .; j_gene: TRBJ1-2; CDR3aa: CASSLQGRYGYTF; CDR3nt: TGTGCCAGCAGTTTACAGGGAAGGTATGGCTACACCTTC
abundance: .; v_gene: TRBV27; d_gene: TRBD2; j_gene: TRBJ2-7; CDR3aa: CASSPGVAGGRTYEQYF; CDR3nt: TGTGCCAGCAGTCCCGGGGTAGCGGGAGGGCGGACCTACGAGCAGTACTTC
abundance: .; v_gene: TRBV2; d_gene: .; j_gene: TRBJ1-2; CDR3aa: CASSFRDGGNGYTF; CDR3nt: TGTGCCAGCAGTTTTCGGGACGGGGGTAATGGCTACACCTTC
abundance: .; v_gene: TRBV7-2; d_gene: TRBD1; j_gene: TRBJ2-5; CDR3aa: CASSLGQGLYSETQYF; CDR3nt: TGTGCCAGCAGCTTAGGACAGGGGTTGTACTCAGAGACCCAGTACTTC
abundance: .; v_gene: TRBV7-2; d_gene: TRBD2; j_gene: TRBJ2-7; CDR3aa: CASSLEGLAGNSYEQYF; CDR3nt: TGTGCCAGCAGCTTAGAGGGACTAGCGGGGAACTCCTACGAGCAGTACTTC
abundance: .; v_gene: TRBV19; d_gene: .; j_gene: TRBJ1-1; CDR3aa: CASSIRATEAFF; CDR3nt: TGTGCCAGTAGTATCCGGGCCACTGAAGCTTTCTTT
abundance: few; v_gene: TRBV10-3; d_gene: TRBD1; j_gene: TRBJ2-7; CDR3aa: CAISESTGPGDEQYF; CDR3nt: TGTGCCATCAGTGAGTCGACAGGGCCAGGGGACGAGCAGTACTTC
abundance: once; v_gene: TRBV19; d_gene: .; j_gene: TRBJ2-2; CDR3aa: CASSIAGTYTGELFF; CDR3nt: TGTGCCAGTAGTATTGCCGGGACCTACACCGGGGAGCTGTTTTTT